Presented here are 16 T cell receptor beta chains from one specimen sequenced in a study of T cells in Graves' hyperthyroidism and ophthalmopathy. Authors of the study amplified TCR beta CDR3 regions from RNA transcripts. The HTBI set primed first-round TCR CDR3 RT-PCR. TCRdb itself ran the multiplex PCR reads through MiXCR, one entry per CDR3 protein. The sample carries 500,000 or so distinct CDR3 sequences, 15% to 20% recorded once. The sequencing input was blood. The receptors originated from a woman in her 30s with Graves' ophthalmopathy.

This clonotype was seen many times. The gene calls are TRBV10-3 and TRBJ2-1, with a possible D match to TRBD1 (6 bases). CDR3 length: 13 residues. The V end lost 10 bases, the J end lost 5 bases, and 15 bases lay between the germline ends. Germline V CDR1 and CDR2: ENHRY, SYGVKD. CDR3 sequence (DNA): TGTGCCACCACGGGCGGACAGCACAATGAGCAGTTCTTC. Protein sequence: CATTGGQHNEQFF.

This clonotype was observed a handful of times. The chain is built from TRBV10-1 and TRBJ2-3, with 7 bases aligning to TRBD2. Germline CDR1 is WNHNN and CDR2 is SYGVQD (reference sequence). The CDR3 is made up of 14 amino acids. J was trimmed by 8 bases and V by 3 bases; bases with no gene match: 8. CDR3 coding DNA: TGCGCCAGCAGTGAATCGGGGGGTTCCGGTACGCAGTATTTT. Translated, it gives CASSESGGSGTQYF.

A few counts support this clonotype. The V gene is TRBV16, the J gene TRBJ1-5; D remains unclear. The CDR3 is 13 residues long. V lost 0 bases, J lost 15 bases, and 15 bases lay in between. From germline, CDR1 is KGHSY and CDR2 FQNENV. The CDR3 DNA sequence: TGTGCCAGCAGCCAATCACCCGCGGGGTCCACGCATTTT. Protein sequence: CASSQSPAGSTHF.

V is TRBV28 and J is TRBJ2-3; no clear D. The CDR3 extends over 11 amino acids. Deletions cut 6 bases from V and 6 bases from J, with 7 bases between. Germline-derived CDR1 and CDR2 are MDHEN and SYDVKM. The CDR3 here is CASRWWDTQYF. The CDR3 DNA sequence: TGTGCCAGCAGGTGGTGGGATACGCAGTATTTT.

The sample holds many counts of this clonotype. This sequence joins TRBV5-1 and TRBJ2-1, with 14 bases that match TRBD2. The V segment lost 4 bases and the J segment 8 bases; nucleotides outside the gene matches: 5. Germline lookup yields CDR1 SGHRS and CDR2 YFSETQ. This CDR3 region has 15 residues. Written as DNA, the CDR3 is TGCGCCAGCAGCGACCGACTAGCGGGAGGGGATGAGCAGTTCTTC. It is translated as CASSDRLAGGDEQFF.

The J gene is TRBJ2-1, the V gene TRBV20-1; D might be TRBD1 (5 bases). The CDR3 extends over 11 amino acids. CDR1 and CDR2 (germline): DFQATT, SNEGSKA (reference sequence). V was pared by 3 bases and J by 7 bases, with 7 bases between. CDR3 bases: TGCAGTGCTAGTCCAGGGAATGAGCAGTTCTTC. Encoded protein: CSASPGNEQFF.

Many counts were recorded for this clonotype. V is TRBV28 and J is TRBJ2-3; 11 nucleotides align to TRBD2. This CDR3 is built from 18 residues. Germline loops: CDR1 MDHEN, CDR2 SYDVKM. The J segment lost 2 bases and the V segment lost 8 bases, leaving 15 bases of the junction unmatched. The CDR3 nucleotides read TGTGCCAGCGGATTTTGGGGTCTAGCGGGAGGCGACACAGATACGCAGTATTTT. Translation gives CASGFWGLAGGDTDTQYF. The variable domain in full, completed from reference TRBV28 and TRBJ2-3, reads DVKVTQSSRYLVKRTGEKVFLECVQDMDHENMFWYRQDPGLGLRLIYFSYDVKMKEKGDIPEGYSVSREKKERFSLILESASTNQTSMYLCASGFWGLAGGDTDTQYFGPGTRLTVL.

This clonotype was found many times. V gene TRBV27 combines with J gene TRBJ2-5; TRBD1 or TRBD2 may be the D gene (6 bases each). Germline lookup yields CDR1 MNHEY and CDR2 SMNVEV (reference sequence). The CDR3 covers 15 residues. Trimming pared 8 bases from V and 5 bases from J, leaving 21 bases between. CDR3 protein: CASCPFQGSGETQYF. CDR3 sequence (DNA): TGTGCCAGCTGCCCATTTCAGGGGAGCGGGGAGACCCAGTACTTC.

The chain links TRBV18 to TRBJ1-1, with 12 positions matching TRBD1. J lost 1 base, V lost 6 bases, and 3 bases had no gene match. Germline assignment: CDR1 KGHSH and CDR2 LQKENI. This CDR3 spans 15 amino acids. The CDR3 loop is CASSWDRGPNTEAFF. CDR3 nucleotides: TGTGCCAGCTCTTGGGACAGGGGGCCGAACACTGAAGCTTTCTTT.

V gene TRBV19 combines with J gene TRBJ1-5, with 7 bases aligning to TRBD1. CDR1 and CDR2 (germline): LNHDA, SQIVND (reference sequence). Trimming took 7 bases from V and 5 from J; bases not matched to a gene: 17. The CDR3 totals 17 residues. CDR3 sequence reads: CASMVGQINPKHQPQHF. The CDR3 nucleotides read TGTGCCAGTATGGTGGGACAGATAAACCCCAAACATCAGCCCCAGCATTTT.

V is TRBV11-2 and J is TRBJ2-7; D possibly corresponds to TRBD1 (6 bases). CDR3 size: 14 residues. Germline V gene sequence: CDR1 SGHAT, CDR2 FQNNGV. V lost 5 bases to trimming and J lost 4 bases, with 15 bases between them. CDR3 protein: CASSRDTSEYEQYF. The CDR3 coding sequence is TGTGCCAGCAGCCGGGACACCTCAGAGTACGAGCAGTACTTC.

This clonotype has ten or more counts. The genes are TRBV7-2 and TRBJ1-2; no definite D call. The V and J ends lost 5 bases and 7 bases respectively, with 17 bases between them. Germline CDR1 is SGHTA and CDR2 is FQGNSA. The CDR3 sequence is 14 residues long. DNA for the CDR3: TGTGCCAGCAGCAAAGAGGACGGCTCTAGTGGCTACACCTTC. Protein product: CASSKEDGSSGYTF. Using reference TRBV7-2 and TRBJ1-2 for the parts outside the CDR3, the full variable domain is GAGVSQSPSNKVTEKGKDVELRCDPISGHTALYWYRQSLGQGLEFLIYFQGNSAPDKSGLPSDRFSAERTGGSVSTLTIQRTQQEDSAVYLCASSKEDGSSGYTFGSGTRLTVV.

This clonotype was seen many times. This chain connects TRBV4-1 to TRBJ2-7, with 9 positions matching TRBD2. The V and J ends lost 1 base and 4 bases, in that order; junction bases with no gene match: 8. This CDR3 is built from 16 residues. The germline V gene encodes CDR1 MGHRA and CDR2 YSYEKL. The DNA for the CDR3 is TGCGCCAGCAGCCAAGTTGACAGCGGGAGGTTTTACGAGCAGTACTTC. Translation gives CASSQVDSGRFYEQYF.

In its sample, this clonotype was seen many times. This chain connects TRBV27 to TRBJ2-1; the D is unclear. From germline, CDR1 is MNHEY and CDR2 SMNVEV (reference sequence). V lost 0 bases and J lost 5, with 2 bases in between. The CDR3 contains 12 residues. For the CDR3, the DNA is TGTGCCAGCAGTTTATCAGACAATGAGCAGTTCTTC. Its translation is CASSLSDNEQFF.

This clonotype was detected ten times or more. The chain couples TRBV20-1 to TRBJ2-3; a possible D gene is TRBD2 (5 bases). The length of the CDR3 is 15 residues. V was clipped by 8 bases and J by 7 bases, with 25 bases between them. The germline CDR1 and CDR2 sequences are DFQATT and SNEGSKA (reference sequence). CDR3 residues: CSPLDGETRINTQYF. For the CDR3, the DNA is TGCAGTCCACTAGATGGCGAGACCCGCATCAATACGCAGTATTTT.

This clonotype came up many times. J is TRBJ1-1 and V is TRBV2; 9 nucleotides match TRBD1. Germline V gene data show CDR1 as SNHLY and CDR2 as FYNNEI. Losses at the gene ends were 6 bases for V and 2 bases for J; bases not matched to a gene: 4. The CDR3 runs 14 residues. CDR3 sequence: CASRAGQGNTEAFF. As DNA, the CDR3 is TGTGCCAGCAGAGCGGGACAGGGAAACACTGAAGCTTTCTTT.